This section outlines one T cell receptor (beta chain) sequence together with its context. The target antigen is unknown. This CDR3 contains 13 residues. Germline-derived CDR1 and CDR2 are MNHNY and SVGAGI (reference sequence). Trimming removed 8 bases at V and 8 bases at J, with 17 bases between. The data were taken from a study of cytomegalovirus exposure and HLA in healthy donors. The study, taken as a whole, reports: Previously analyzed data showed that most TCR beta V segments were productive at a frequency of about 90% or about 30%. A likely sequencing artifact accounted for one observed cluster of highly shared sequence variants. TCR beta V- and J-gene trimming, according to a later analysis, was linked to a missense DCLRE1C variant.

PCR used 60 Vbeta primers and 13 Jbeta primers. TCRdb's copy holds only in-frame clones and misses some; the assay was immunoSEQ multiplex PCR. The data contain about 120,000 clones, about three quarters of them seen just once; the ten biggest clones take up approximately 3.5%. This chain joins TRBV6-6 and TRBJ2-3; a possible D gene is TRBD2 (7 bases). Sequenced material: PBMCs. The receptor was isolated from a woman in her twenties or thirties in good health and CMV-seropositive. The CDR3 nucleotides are TGTGCCAGCCGGGGGGCACTCCCAGGTACGCAGTATTTT. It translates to CASRGALPGTQYF.